This TCR beta chain was identified in a study of blood T cells in healthy people across ages. With a J-beta primer mix and a sample-barcoded 5' primer, a second PCR ran about 6 to 11 cycles. Every sample gave at least 3 million paired-end reads containing CDR3. MiXCR, run by TCRdb on the 5' RACE reads, gives a single entry per CDR3 protein. The data contain 850,000 to 1,000,000 distinct CDR3 sequences, around 54% of them singletons. CDR3 length: 16 amino acids. Trimming cost V 5 bases and J 0 bases; bases outside gene matches: 10. Sequenced sample: blood. The sequence was collected from a woman aged 55-75 years in good health. This chain joins TRBV12-3 or TRBV12-4 and TRBJ2-7, with 7 bases fitting TRBD1. CDR3 loop: CASSPQDRRGSYEQYF. As DNA, the CDR3 is TGTGCCAGCAGTCCTCAGGACAGGAGAGGCTCCTACGAGCAGTACTTC.